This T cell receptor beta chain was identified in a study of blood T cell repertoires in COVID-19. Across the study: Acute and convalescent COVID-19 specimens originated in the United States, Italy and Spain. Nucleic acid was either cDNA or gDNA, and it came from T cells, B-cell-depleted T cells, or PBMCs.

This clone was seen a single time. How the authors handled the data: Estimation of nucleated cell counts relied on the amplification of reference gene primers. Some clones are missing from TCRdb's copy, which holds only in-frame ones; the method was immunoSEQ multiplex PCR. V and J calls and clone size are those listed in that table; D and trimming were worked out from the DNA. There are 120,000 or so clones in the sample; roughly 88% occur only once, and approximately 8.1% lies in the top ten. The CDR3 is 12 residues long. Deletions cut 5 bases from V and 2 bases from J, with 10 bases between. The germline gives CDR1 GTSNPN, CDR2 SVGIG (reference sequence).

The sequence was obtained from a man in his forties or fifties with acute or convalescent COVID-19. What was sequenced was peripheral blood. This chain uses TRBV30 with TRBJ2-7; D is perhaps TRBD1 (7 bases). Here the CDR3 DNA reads TGTGCCTGGGGAGGGACAGCCTACGAGCAGTACTTC. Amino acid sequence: CAWGGTAYEQYF.